These T cell receptor beta chains were read from a single sample in a study of blood T cell repertoires in COVID-19. TCRdb's table, derived via immunoSEQ multiplex PCR, lists solely in-frame clones and lacks some. Counted here are tens of thousands of clones, roughly 89% occurring once; the ten biggest clones make up approximately 1.9%. Source material: peripheral blood. Receptors originate from a man aged 25-45 years with acute or convalescent COVID-19. The conserved cysteine and the conserved F or W are not part of the CDR3 here. Fields, in order: V gene, D gene, clone size, J gene, CDR3 protein. D genes are given only for firm matches. Where a row states a size, it is once, few, many or the class of an expanded clone; other rows omit it.

v_call: TRBV6-5
d_call: TRBD1
clone_size: .
j_call: TRBJ1-2
cdr3_aa: ASGRQGAGGYT

v_call: TRBV29-1
d_call: .
clone_size: .
j_call: TRBJ1-2
cdr3_aa: SSLTGNYGYT

v_call: TRBV4-3
d_call: .
clone_size: .
j_call: TRBJ2-7
cdr3_aa: ASRYGHRFYEQY

v_call: TRBV6-6
d_call: .
clone_size: once
j_call: TRBJ1-5
cdr3_aa: ASSYGGFNQPQH

v_call: TRBV4-1
d_call: TRBD1
clone_size: .
j_call: TRBJ2-1
cdr3_aa: ASSTGQGYNEQF

v_call: TRBV7-2
d_call: .
clone_size: .
j_call: TRBJ2-5
cdr3_aa: ASSQERYSWETQY

v_call: TRBV5-6
d_call: TRBD1
clone_size: .
j_call: TRBJ1-2
cdr3_aa: ASSTGQADYGYT

v_call: TRBV7-3
d_call: .
clone_size: .
j_call: TRBJ1-2
cdr3_aa: ASSDTPRQGGYGYT

v_call: TRBV19
d_call: .
clone_size: .
j_call: TRBJ1-3
cdr3_aa: ASSTGASGNTIY

v_call: TRBV19
d_call: TRBD1
clone_size: .
j_call: TRBJ1-5
cdr3_aa: ASRTTGGYQPQH

v_call: TRBV10-3
d_call: TRBD1
clone_size: .
j_call: TRBJ1-3
cdr3_aa: AIRGQGNLAGNTIY

v_call: TRBV30
d_call: .
clone_size: .
j_call: TRBJ2-1
cdr3_aa: AWSVLSGQF

v_call: TRBV5-4
d_call: .
clone_size: .
j_call: TRBJ2-1
cdr3_aa: ASSPGLNIGNEQF

v_call: TRBV29-1
d_call: .
clone_size: .
j_call: TRBJ2-1
cdr3_aa: SVPRGSYNEQF

v_call: TRBV29-1
d_call: .
clone_size: .
j_call: TRBJ1-1
cdr3_aa: SVQTGNTEAF

v_call: TRBV3-1/TRBV3-2
d_call: .
clone_size: .
j_call: TRBJ2-5
cdr3_aa: ASSQNQKKETQY

v_call: TRBV30
d_call: .
clone_size: .
j_call: TRBJ1-5
cdr3_aa: AWSGGGSNQPQH

v_call: TRBV7-7
d_call: TRBD1
clone_size: few
j_call: TRBJ1-3
cdr3_aa: ASSPGQGIGNTIY

v_call: TRBV12-5
d_call: .
clone_size: .
j_call: TRBJ2-2
cdr3_aa: ASGLATSNLNTGELF

v_call: TRBV19
d_call: .
clone_size: .
j_call: TRBJ2-7
cdr3_aa: ASSTTEALRGEQY

v_call: TRBV4-1
d_call: .
clone_size: .
j_call: TRBJ1-2
cdr3_aa: ASSQEGQAYYGYT

v_call: TRBV21-1
d_call: .
clone_size: .
j_call: TRBJ2-2
cdr3_aa: ASRLEGKPGLATGTGELF

v_call: TRBV29-1
d_call: .
clone_size: .
j_call: TRBJ1-2
cdr3_aa: SVDGNDGYT

v_call: TRBV7-2
d_call: TRBD1
clone_size: .
j_call: TRBJ1-3
cdr3_aa: ASSYRDSRGGNTIY

v_call: TRBV4-2
d_call: .
clone_size: .
j_call: TRBJ1-6
cdr3_aa: ASSQDTGVLSPNSPLH